This is a list of T cell receptor beta chains from one sample in a study of OX40 agonist ivuxolimab in advanced cancers. Produced via immunoSEQ multiplex PCR; TCRdb's table is partial and in-frame only. The sample shows about 29,000 clones, approximately 90% of them seen only once. The material was CD4+ or CD8+ T cells sorted from blood, obtained in a trial of the OX40 agonist ivuxolimab. The receptors derive from an adult with an advanced solid tumor such as melanoma, head and neck, liver or kidney cancer. Both conserved end residues are part of each CDR3. Each record gives: J gene, V gene, D gene, clone size, CDR3 protein, CDR3 DNA. The D gene is left open where the match is weak. Only part of the rows carry a size: once, few, many, or a class if the clone is expanded.

TRBJ2-1 | TRBV19 | . | . | CASSASYNEQFF | TGTGCCAGTAGTGCAAGCTACAATGAGCAGTTCTTC
TRBJ2-7 | TRBV11-3 | . | . | CASSLEGSRTENSYEQYF | TGTGCCAGCAGCTTAGAAGGTTCGAGGACAGAGAATTCCTACGAGCAGTACTTC
TRBJ2-1 | TRBV29-1 | TRBD2 | . | CSVPPGTSGGPGNEQFF | TGCAGCGTTCCCCCGGGCACTAGCGGGGGGCCGGGGAATGAGCAGTTCTTC
TRBJ2-7 | TRBV5-6 | . | . | CASTTDYYEQYF | TGTGCCAGCACCACAGACTACTACGAGCAGTACTTC
TRBJ2-7 | TRBV28 | TRBD2 | once | CASIGTSRYEQYF | TGTGCCAGCATTGGGACTAGCCGGTACGAGCAGTACTTC
TRBJ1-2 | TRBV28 | TRBD1 | . | CASSLILPGQGFGYTF | TGTGCCAGCAGTCTAATATTACCGGGACAGGGCTTTGGCTACACCTTC
TRBJ2-7 | TRBV9 | . | . | CASNLRDEAGHEQYF | TGTGCCAGCAATTTAAGGGACGAGGCCGGTCACGAGCAGTACTTC
TRBJ2-1 | TRBV30 | TRBD2 | . | CAWSVGFGLVVDEQFF | TGTGCCTGGAGTGTTGGTTTCGGACTAGTCGTCGATGAGCAGTTCTTC
TRBJ2-7 | TRBV11-2 | TRBD1 | . | CASSLGTGGYEQYF | TGTGCCAGCAGCTTAGGGACAGGGGGCTACGAGCAGTACTTC
TRBJ1-5 | TRBV9 | TRBD1 | once | CASSVNPDRSNQPQHF | TGTGCCAGCAGCGTAAACCCGGACAGGAGCAATCAGCCCCAGCATTTT
TRBJ1-2 | TRBV27 | . | . | CASSSQTGNYGYTF | TGTGCCAGCAGTTCCCAGACAGGCAACTATGGCTACACCTTC
TRBJ2-5 | TRBV7-8 | TRBD1 | once | CASSLGSGGRETQYF | TGTGCCAGCAGCCTAGGGTCAGGGGGCCGTGAGACCCAGTACTTC
TRBJ2-2 | TRBV9 | TRBD1 | . | CASSAGTGMFGELFF | TGTGCCAGCAGCGCCGGGACAGGGATGTTCGGGGAGCTGTTTTTT
TRBJ2-3 | TRBV7-9 | TRBD2 | . | CASSSSGERTDTQYF | TGTGCCAGCAGCTCGAGCGGGGAGCGCACAGATACGCAGTATTTT
TRBJ2-1 | TRBV7-6 | . | . | CASTQAGSNEQFF | TGTGCCAGCACTCAGGCAGGGAGCAATGAGCAGTTCTTC
TRBJ1-6 | TRBV10-3 | . | . | CAISESPTGSPLHF | TGTGCCATCAGTGAGTCCCCGACAGGATCACCCCTCCACTTT
TRBJ2-7 | TRBV28 | . | . | CASSTSYEQYF | TGTGCCAGCAGTACCTCCTACGAGCAGTACTTC
TRBJ1-5 | TRBV5-6 | . | . | CASSYTIGQQNSNQPQHF | TGTGCCAGCAGCTACACTATTGGACAGCAGAATAGCAATCAGCCCCAGCATTTT
TRBJ2-7 | TRBV13 | . | few | CASSPSGGYEQYF | TGTGCCAGCAGCCCATCCGGGGGCTACGAGCAGTACTTC
TRBJ1-5 | TRBV21-1 | . | . | CASSKGGRTGPIANQPQHF | TGTGCCAGCAGCAAAGGAGGGAGGACAGGCCCCATCGCCAATCAGCCCCAGCATTTT
TRBJ1-6 | TRBV7-9 | . | once | CASSLPGGNSPLHF | TGTGCCAGCAGCTTACCGGGGGGGAATTCACCCCTCCACTTT
TRBJ2-7 | TRBV14 | TRBD2 | . | CASSQEGLAGGSGGDEQYF | TGTGCCAGCAGCCAAGAGGGACTAGCGGGAGGGTCCGGGGGGGACGAGCAGTACTTC
TRBJ2-7 | TRBV27 | . | . | CASSLGRDYEQYF | TGTGCCAGCAGCCTAGGACGGGACTACGAGCAGTACTTC
TRBJ2-1 | TRBV29-1 | . | once | CSVEDRLALSYNEQFF | TGCAGCGTTGAAGATCGGCTAGCCCTCTCCTACAATGAGCAGTTCTTC
TRBJ1-1 | TRBV4-1 | . | . | CASSGGEAFF | TGCGCCAGCAGTGGGGGTGAAGCTTTCTTT
TRBJ2-7 | TRBV27 | . | . | CASSLSMGTLEDEQYF | TGTGCCAGCAGTTTATCGATGGGGACCTTAGAGGACGAGCAGTACTTC
TRBJ2-2 | TRBV6-5 | . | . | CASSYSWGSSGELFF | TGTGCCAGCAGTTACTCTTGGGGCTCGAGCGGGGAGCTGTTTTTT
TRBJ2-7 | TRBV5-6 | . | . | CASSLETGFYEQYF | TGTGCCAGCAGCTTGGAGACGGGTTTCTACGAGCAGTACTTC
TRBJ2-1 | TRBV27 | TRBD1 | . | CASSPGTGPYNEQFF | TGTGCCAGCAGTCCCGGGACAGGCCCCTACAATGAGCAGTTCTTC
TRBJ2-3 | TRBV7-9 | TRBD2 | . | CASSPGLAGLVTQYF | TGTGCCAGCAGCCCAGGACTAGCGGGATTGGTTACGCAGTATTTT
TRBJ1-5 | TRBV11-2 | . | . | CASSLWNSQPQHF | TGTGCCAGCAGCTTATGGAACAGTCAGCCCCAGCATTTT
TRBJ2-1 | TRBV19 | TRBD2 | . | CASNRGAGEGGEQFF | TGTGCCAGTAACCGAGGAGCGGGGGAGGGAGGTGAGCAGTTCTTC
TRBJ1-2 | TRBV18 | TRBD1 | . | CASSDRELYGGYTF | TGTGCCAGCTCCGACAGGGAGCTATATGGGGGCTACACCTTC
TRBJ2-3 | TRBV30 | TRBD1 | few | CAWGLSGQGLSTDTQYF | TGTGCCTGGGGGTTATCGGGACAGGGGCTTAGCACAGATACGCAGTATTTT
TRBJ1-1 | TRBV27 | . | . | CASSLSYGMNTEAFF | TGTGCCAGCAGTTTATCTTACGGGATGAACACTGAAGCTTTCTTT
TRBJ2-5 | TRBV7-6 | TRBD2 | . | CASSPGLASDF | TGTGCCAGCAGCCCGGGACTAGCGTCTGACTTC
TRBJ2-2 | TRBV4-3 | TRBD1 | . | CASSDGTGGTGELFF | TGCGCCAGCAGCGACGGAACAGGGGGCACCGGGGAGCTGTTTTTT
TRBJ1-6 | TRBV4-1 | . | . | CASSPGGNPSYNSPLHF | TGCGCCAGCAGCCCCGGCGGGAATCCCTCCTATAATTCACCCCTCCACTTT
TRBJ2-7 | TRBV4-1 | TRBD2 | . | CASSQRGLAIEQYF | TGCGCCAGCAGCCAAAGGGGACTAGCGATTGAGCAGTACTTC
TRBJ2-7 | TRBV14 | TRBD2 | . | CASSLRLAGPSYEQYF | TGTGCCAGCAGCCTCCGTCTAGCGGGCCCTTCCTACGAGCAGTACTTC
TRBJ2-7 | TRBV5-6 | TRBD1 | . | CASSFGTGPSRQYF | TGTGCCAGCAGTTTCGGGACAGGCCCCTCGCGGCAGTACTTC
TRBJ1-2 | TRBV6-1 | . | . | CAREKKETGGYTF | TGTGCCAGAGAAAAGAAGGAGACAGGTGGCTACACCTTC
TRBJ2-1 | TRBV27 | . | . | CASSVEGYNEQFF | TGTGCCAGCAGTGTTGAGGGTTACAATGAGCAGTTCTTC
TRBJ2-3 | TRBV4-3 | . | . | CASSQDTPGTVTDTQYF | TGCGCCAGCAGCCAAGATACCCCCGGGACCGTGACAGATACGCAGTATTTT
TRBJ2-7 | TRBV7-2 | . | once | CASSLVGYEQYF | TGTGCCAGCAGCTTAGTAGGCTACGAGCAGTACTTC